This T cell receptor (beta chain) is drawn from a study of T cell changes during pregnancy in multiple sclerosis. Only in-frame clones appear in the TCRdb table, and some are missing; sequencing was by immunoSEQ multiplex PCR. The sample has around 69,000 clones; roughly 88% are singletons. Germline CDR1 SGHDT, CDR2 YYEEEE. The CDR3 spans 14 residues. Trimming pared 0 bases from V and 8 bases from J, leaving 12 bases between. The sequencing used peripheral blood, collected in the third trimester of pregnancy. This receptor was taken from a female donor with multiple sclerosis, enrolled in a pregnancy study. The chain carries TRBV5-6 and TRBJ1-5; possible D gene TRBD1, 6 bases. DNA for the CDR3: TGTGCCAGCAGCTTGGGCGGGGGGGCAGAGCCCCAGCATTTT. It translates to CASSLGGGAEPQHF.